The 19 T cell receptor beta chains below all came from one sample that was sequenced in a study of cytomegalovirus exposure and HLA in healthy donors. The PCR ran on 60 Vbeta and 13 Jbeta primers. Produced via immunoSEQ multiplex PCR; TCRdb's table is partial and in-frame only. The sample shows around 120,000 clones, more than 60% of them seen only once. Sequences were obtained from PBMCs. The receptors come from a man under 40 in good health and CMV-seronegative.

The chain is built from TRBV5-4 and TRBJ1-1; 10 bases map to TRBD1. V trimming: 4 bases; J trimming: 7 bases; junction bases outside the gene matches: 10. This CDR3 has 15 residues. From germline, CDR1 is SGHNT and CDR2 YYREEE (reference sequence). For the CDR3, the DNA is TGTGCCAGCAGCCCACGACAGGGGGCGTTTTTTGAAGCTTTCTTT. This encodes CASSPRQGAFFEAFF.

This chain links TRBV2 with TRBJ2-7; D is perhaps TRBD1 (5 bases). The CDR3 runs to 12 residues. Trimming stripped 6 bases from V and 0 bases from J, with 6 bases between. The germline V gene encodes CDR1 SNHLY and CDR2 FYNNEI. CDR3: CASRDNSYEQYF. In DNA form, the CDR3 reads TGTGCCAGCAGGGACAACTCCTACGAGCAGTACTTC.

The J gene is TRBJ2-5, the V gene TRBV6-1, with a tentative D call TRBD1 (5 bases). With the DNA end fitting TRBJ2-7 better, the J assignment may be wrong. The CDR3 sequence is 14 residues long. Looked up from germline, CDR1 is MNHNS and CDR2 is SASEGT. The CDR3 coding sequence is TGTGCCAGCAGTGAAGCAGGGGCGCGGTACGAGCAGTACTTC. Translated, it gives CASSEAGARYEQYF.

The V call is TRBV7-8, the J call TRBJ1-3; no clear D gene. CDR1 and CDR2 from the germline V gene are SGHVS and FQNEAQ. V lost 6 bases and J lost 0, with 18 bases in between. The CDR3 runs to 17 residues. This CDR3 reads CASRQSRGRGSGNTIYF. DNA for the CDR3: TGTGCCAGCAGGCAAAGTAGAGGTCGGGGCTCTGGAAACACCATATATTTT.

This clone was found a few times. CDR3 in DNA: TGTGCCAGCAGCGTAAACAGGATGAACACTGAAGCTTTCTTT. Translating gives CASSVNRMNTEAFF. The J gene is TRBJ1-1, the V gene TRBV9, with D perhaps matching TRBD1 (5 bases). Trimming removed 1 base from V and 0 bases from J, with 7 bases in between. CDR3 length: 14 residues. CDR1 and CDR2 from the germline V gene are SGDLS and YYNGEE. Supplemented by reference TRBV9 and TRBJ1-1, the full variable domain reads DSGVTQTPKHLITATGQRVTLRCSPRSGDLSVYWYQQSLDQGLQFLIQYYNGEERAKGNILERFSAQQFPDLHSELNLSSLELGDSALYFCASSVNRMNTEAFFGQGTRLTVV.

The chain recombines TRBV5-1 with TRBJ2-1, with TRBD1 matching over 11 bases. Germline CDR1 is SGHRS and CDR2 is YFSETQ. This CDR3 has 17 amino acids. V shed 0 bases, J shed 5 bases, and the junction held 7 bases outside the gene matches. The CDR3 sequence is CASSLDGTGGPHNEQFF. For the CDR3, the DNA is TGCGCCAGCAGCTTGGACGGGACAGGGGGTCCCCACAATGAGCAGTTCTTC. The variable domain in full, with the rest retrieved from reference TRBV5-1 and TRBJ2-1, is KAGVTQTPRYLIKTRGQQVTLSCSPISGHRSVSWYQQTPGQGLQFLFEYFSETQRNKGNFPGRFSGRQFSNSRSEMNVSTLELGDSALYLCASSLDGTGGPHNEQFFGPGTRLTVL.

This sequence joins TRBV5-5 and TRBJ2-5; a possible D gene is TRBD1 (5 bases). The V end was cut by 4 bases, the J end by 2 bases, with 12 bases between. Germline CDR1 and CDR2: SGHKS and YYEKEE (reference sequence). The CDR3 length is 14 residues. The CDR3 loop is CASSLTATQETQYF. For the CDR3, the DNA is TGTGCCAGCAGCCTGACAGCGACGCAAGAGACCCAGTACTTC.

Here the CDR3 reads CASSFPGVMVNTEAFF. CDR3 DNA sequence: TGTGCCAGTAGTTTCCCAGGGGTTATGGTGAACACTGAAGCTTTCTTT. The J gene is TRBJ1-1, the V gene TRBV19, with D possibly matching TRBD1 (6 bases). The V end was cut by 5 bases, the J end by 0 bases, with 16 bases between. The CDR3 totals 16 residues. CDR1 and CDR2 from the germline V gene are LNHDA and SQIVND (reference sequence).

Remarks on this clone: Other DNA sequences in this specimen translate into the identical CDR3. CDR3 DNA sequence: TGTGCTAGCAGCAAGGTTTGGACAGGGTCGAACACTGAAGCTTTCTTT. Amino acids: CASSKVWTGSNTEAFF. The genes are TRBV21-1 and TRBJ1-1; the table's D call of TRBD1 was not tested on the DNA. TRBV21-1 is marked as a pseudogene. This CDR3 has 16 residues.

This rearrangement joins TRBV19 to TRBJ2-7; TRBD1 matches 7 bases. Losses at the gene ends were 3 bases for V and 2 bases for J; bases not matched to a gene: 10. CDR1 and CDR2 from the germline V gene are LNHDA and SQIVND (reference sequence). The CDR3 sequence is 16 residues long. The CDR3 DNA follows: TGTGCCAGTAGTATTAGCGAGGGGGCTGTTCCCTACGAGCAGTACTTC. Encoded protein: CASSISEGAVPYEQYF.

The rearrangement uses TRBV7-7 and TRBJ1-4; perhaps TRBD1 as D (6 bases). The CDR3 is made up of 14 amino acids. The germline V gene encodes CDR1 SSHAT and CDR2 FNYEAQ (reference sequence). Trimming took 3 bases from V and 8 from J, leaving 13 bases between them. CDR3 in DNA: TGTGCCAGCAGCTTTGGGGGGGCAGGCGAAAAACTGTTTTTT. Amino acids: CASSFGGAGEKLFF.

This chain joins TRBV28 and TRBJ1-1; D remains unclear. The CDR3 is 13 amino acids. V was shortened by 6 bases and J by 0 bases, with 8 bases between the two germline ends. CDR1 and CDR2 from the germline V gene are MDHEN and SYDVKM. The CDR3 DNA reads TGTGCCAGCAGCCTAGAAGTGAACACTGAAGCTTTCTTT. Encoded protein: CASSLEVNTEAFF.

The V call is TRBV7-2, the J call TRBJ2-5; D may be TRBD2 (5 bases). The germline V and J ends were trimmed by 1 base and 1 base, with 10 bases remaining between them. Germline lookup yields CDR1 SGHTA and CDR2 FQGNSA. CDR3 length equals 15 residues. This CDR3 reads CASSLGLPSQETQYF. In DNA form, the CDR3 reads TGTGCCAGCAGCTTAGGACTACCTAGCCAAGAGACCCAGTACTTC.

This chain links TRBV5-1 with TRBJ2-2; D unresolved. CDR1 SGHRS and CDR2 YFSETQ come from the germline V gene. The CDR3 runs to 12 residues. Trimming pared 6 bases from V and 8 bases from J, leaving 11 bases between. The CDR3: CASTLPLGELFF. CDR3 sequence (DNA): TGCGCCAGCACCCTACCCCTGGGGGAGCTGTTTTTT. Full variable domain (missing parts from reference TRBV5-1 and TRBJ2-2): KAGVTQTPRYLIKTRGQQVTLSCSPISGHRSVSWYQQTPGQGLQFLFEYFSETQRNKGNFPGRFSGRQFSNSRSEMNVSTLELGDSALYLCASTLPLGELFFGEGSRLTVL.

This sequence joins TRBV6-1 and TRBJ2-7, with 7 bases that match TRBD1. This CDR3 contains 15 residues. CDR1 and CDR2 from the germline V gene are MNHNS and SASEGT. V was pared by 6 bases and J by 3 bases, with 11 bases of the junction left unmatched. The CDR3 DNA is TGTGCCAGCAGGGGGATCAGGGACAGAGACTACGAGCAGTACTTC. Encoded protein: CASRGIRDRDYEQYF.

The CDR3: CASIPLAGADGELFF. The CDR3 DNA sequence: TGCGCCAGCATCCCGCTGGCGGGGGCCGACGGGGAGCTGTTTTTT. The chain is built from TRBV5-1 and TRBJ2-2, with D possibly TRBD2 on 7 matching bases. The V end was cut by 6 bases, the J end by 7 bases, with 19 bases between. This CDR3 is 15 amino acids long. Germline CDR1 SGHRS, CDR2 YFSETQ. Filled out from reference TRBV5-1 and TRBJ2-2, the complete variable domain reads KAGVTQTPRYLIKTRGQQVTLSCSPISGHRSVSWYQQTPGQGLQFLFEYFSETQRNKGNFPGRFSGRQFSNSRSEMNVSTLELGDSALYLCASIPLAGADGELFFGEGSRLTVL.

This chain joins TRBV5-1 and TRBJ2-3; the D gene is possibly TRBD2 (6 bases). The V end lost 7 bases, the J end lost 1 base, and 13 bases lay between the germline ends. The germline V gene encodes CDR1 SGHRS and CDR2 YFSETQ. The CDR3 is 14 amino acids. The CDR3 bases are TGCGCCAGCTGCGGGGTTGCCGGCACAGATACGCAGTATTTT. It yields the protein CASCGVAGTDTQYF. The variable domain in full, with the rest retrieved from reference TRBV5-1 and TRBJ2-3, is KAGVTQTPRYLIKTRGQQVTLSCSPISGHRSVSWYQQTPGQGLQFLFEYFSETQRNKGNFPGRFSGRQFSNSRSEMNVSTLELGDSALYLCASCGVAGTDTQYFGPGTRLTVL.

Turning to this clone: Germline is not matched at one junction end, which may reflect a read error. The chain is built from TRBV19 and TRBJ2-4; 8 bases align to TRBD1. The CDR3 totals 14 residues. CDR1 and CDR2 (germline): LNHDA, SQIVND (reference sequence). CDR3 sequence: CTSSRTGKGNIQYF. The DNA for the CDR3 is TGTACCAGTAGTCGGACAGGGAAAGGAAACATTCAGTACTTC. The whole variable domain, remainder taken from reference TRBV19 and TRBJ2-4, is DGGITQSPKYLFRKEGQNVTLSCEQNLNHDAMYWYRQDPGQGLRLIYYSQIVNDFQKGDIAEGYSVSREKKESFPLTVTSAQKNPTAFYLCTSSRTGKGNIQYFGAGTRLSVL.

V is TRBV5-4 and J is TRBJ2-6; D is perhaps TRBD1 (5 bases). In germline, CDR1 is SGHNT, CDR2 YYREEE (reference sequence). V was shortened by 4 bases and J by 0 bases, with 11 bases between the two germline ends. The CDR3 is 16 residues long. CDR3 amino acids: CASSPQVYSGANVLTF. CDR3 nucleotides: TGTGCCAGCAGCCCACAGGTCTACTCTGGGGCCAACGTCCTGACTTTC.